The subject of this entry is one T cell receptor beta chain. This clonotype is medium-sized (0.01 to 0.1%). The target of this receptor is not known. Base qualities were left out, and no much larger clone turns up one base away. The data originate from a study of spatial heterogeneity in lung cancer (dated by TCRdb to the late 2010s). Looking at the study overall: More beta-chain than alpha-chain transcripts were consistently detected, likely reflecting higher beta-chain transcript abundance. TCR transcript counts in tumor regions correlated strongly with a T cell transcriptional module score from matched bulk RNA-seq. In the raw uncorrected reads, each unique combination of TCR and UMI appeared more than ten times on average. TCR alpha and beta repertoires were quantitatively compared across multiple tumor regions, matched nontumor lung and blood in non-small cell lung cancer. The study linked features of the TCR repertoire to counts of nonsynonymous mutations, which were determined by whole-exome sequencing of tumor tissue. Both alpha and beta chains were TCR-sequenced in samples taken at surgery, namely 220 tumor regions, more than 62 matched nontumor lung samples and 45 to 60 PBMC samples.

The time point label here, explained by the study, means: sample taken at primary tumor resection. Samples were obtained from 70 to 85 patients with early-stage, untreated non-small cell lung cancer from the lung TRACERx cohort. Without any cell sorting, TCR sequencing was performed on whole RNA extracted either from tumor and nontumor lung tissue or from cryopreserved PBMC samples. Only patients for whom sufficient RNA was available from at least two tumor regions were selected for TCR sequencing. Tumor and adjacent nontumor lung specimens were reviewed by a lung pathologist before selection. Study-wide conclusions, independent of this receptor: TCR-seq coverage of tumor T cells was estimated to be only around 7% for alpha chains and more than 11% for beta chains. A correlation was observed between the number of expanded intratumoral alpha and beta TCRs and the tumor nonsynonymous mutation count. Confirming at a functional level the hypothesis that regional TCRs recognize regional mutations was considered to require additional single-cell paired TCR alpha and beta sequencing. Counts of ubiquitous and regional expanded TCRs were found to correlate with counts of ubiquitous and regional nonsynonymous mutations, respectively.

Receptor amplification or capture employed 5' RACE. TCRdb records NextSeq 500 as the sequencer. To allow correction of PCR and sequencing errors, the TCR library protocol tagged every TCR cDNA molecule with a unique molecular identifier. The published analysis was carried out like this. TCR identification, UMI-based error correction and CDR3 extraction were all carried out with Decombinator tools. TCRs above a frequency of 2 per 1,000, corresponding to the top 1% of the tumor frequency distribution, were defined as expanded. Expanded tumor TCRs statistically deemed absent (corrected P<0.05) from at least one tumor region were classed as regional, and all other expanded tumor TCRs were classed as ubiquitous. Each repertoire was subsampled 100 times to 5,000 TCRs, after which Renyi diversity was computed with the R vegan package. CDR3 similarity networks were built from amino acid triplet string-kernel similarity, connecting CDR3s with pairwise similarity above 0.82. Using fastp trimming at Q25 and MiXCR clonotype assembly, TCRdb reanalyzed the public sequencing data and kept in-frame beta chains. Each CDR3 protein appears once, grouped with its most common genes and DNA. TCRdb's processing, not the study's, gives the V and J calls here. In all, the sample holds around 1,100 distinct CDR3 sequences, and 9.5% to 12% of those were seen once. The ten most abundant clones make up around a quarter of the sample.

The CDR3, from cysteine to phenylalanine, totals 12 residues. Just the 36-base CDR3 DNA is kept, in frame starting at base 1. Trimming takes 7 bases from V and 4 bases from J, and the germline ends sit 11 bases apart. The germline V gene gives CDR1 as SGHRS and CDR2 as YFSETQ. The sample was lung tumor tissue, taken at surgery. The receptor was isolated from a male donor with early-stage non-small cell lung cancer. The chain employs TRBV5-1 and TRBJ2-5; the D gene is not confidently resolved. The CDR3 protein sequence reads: CASQATPETQYF. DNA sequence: TGCGCCAGCCAGGCCACTCCAGAGACCCAGTACTTC.